The following is a T cell receptor (beta chain) sequence with its context. The source of the sample is a study of blood T cell repertoires in COVID-19. The V gene lost 2 bases and the J gene lost 2 bases, with 13 bases spanning the gap. CDR3 length: 16 residues. Per germline, CDR1 SGDLS and CDR2 YYNGEE. Sequenced by immunoSEQ multiplex PCR; TCRdb stores in-frame clones only, minus some. The table shows 200,000 to 250,000 clones, with approximately 81% occurring only once. The sequence came from a man aged 25-40 years with active or convalescent COVID-19. The chain carries TRBV9 and TRBJ2-2; perhaps TRBD2 as D (7 bases). The source material was peripheral blood. CDR3 sequence reads: CASSVRGGPNTGELFF. The DNA of the CDR3 is TGTGCCAGCAGCGTTAGGGGGGGCCCTAACACCGGGGAGCTGTTTTTT.